Listed here are 6 T cell receptor beta chains from one sample, sequenced in a study of beta chain features in type 1 diabetes. Of the isolated RNA, all was reverse transcribed, and so the sequenced material was expressed TCRB transcripts. Clones were read by immunoSEQ multiplex PCR, and TCRdb kept only the in-frame ones, dropping some. The sample shows a few hundred thousand clones, about 32% of them seen only once. The sequenced sample consisted of naive CD4+ T cells from blood. Receptors were obtained from a man aged 18 to 30 in good health.

This clone was seen a handful of times. The chain has TRBV30 and TRBJ1-1, with D unresolved. The V gene lost 2 bases and the J gene lost 0 bases, with 16 bases spanning the gap. The germline V gene encodes CDR1 GTSNPN and CDR2 SVGIG (reference sequence). CDR3 size: 16 residues. CDR3 nucleotides: TGTGCCTGGAGTTCGCCAGGAGTCTTCATGAACACTGAAGCTTTCTTT. Translating it yields CAWSSPGVFMNTEAFF.

This clone was counted a single time. The chain links TRBV30 to TRBJ1-1; TRBD1 might be the D (6 bases). Trimming cost V 3 bases and J 10 bases, with 21 bases left between them. The CDR3 totals 14 residues. CDR1 GTSNPN and CDR2 SVGIG come from the germline V gene (reference sequence). The CDR3 loop is CAWSGGWTAFGAFF. Here the CDR3 DNA reads TGTGCCTGGAGCGGGGGGTGGACAGCTTTTGGAGCTTTCTTT.

This clone was seen a handful of times. Other DNA sequences within the sample encode an identical CDR3. V usage is TRBV5-1 and J usage is TRBJ2-5; no clear D. Between the trimmed V and J ends, which lost 3 bases and 2 bases, there was a span of 2 bases. The CDR3 runs 11 residues. Germline assignment: CDR1 SGHRS and CDR2 YFSETQ. The CDR3, as DNA: TGCGCCAGCAGCTCTCAAGAGACCCAGTACTTC. It translates to CASSSQETQYF.

This clone has more than one count but fewer than ten. The chain combines TRBV29-1 with TRBJ1-1, with a tentative D call TRBD1 (6 bases). V shed 5 bases and J shed 10 bases, with 11 bases lying between them. Germline V gene sequence: CDR1 SQVTM, CDR2 ANQGSEA. The CDR3 runs to 10 residues. The CDR3 sequence is CSVTGTIAFF. CDR3 coding DNA: TGCAGCGTTACCGGGACAATAGCTTTCTTT.

For this clone: At the DNA level, this CDR3 is encoded by other sequences in the same sample as well. The chain carries TRBV9 and TRBJ2-1; 7 nucleotides align to TRBD2. The CDR3 spans 15 residues. J lost 3 bases, V lost 0 bases, and 3 bases had no gene match. CDR1 is SGDLS, CDR2 YYNGEE, per germline. CDR3 region: CASSVGGSGYNEQFF. CDR3 nucleotide sequence: TGTGCCAGCAGCGTAGGCGGGAGTGGCTACAATGAGCAGTTCTTC.

This clone appeared a few times. The rearrangement uses TRBV9 and TRBJ2-1; no reliable D call. Between the trimmed V and J ends, which lost 0 bases and 3 bases, there was a span of 7 bases. The CDR3 consists of 14 residues. The V gene's germline CDR1 is SGDLS and CDR2 YYNGEE. CDR3 nucleotide sequence: TGTGCCAGCAGCGTAGTCACGGACTACAATGAGCAGTTCTTC. Residues: CASSVVTDYNEQFF.